Listed below are T cell receptor beta chains from one sample, sequenced in a study of blood T cell repertoires in COVID-19. Data came from immunoSEQ multiplex PCR; TCRdb stores just in-frame clones and leaves some out. The data contain about 250,000 clones, 70% to 90% of them singletons. The sequenced material came from PBMCs or T cells enriched from blood (not recorded which). Receptor source: a woman in her fifties or sixties who had been exposed to COVID-19. The CDR3 runs from the conserved cysteine through the conserved F or W. The order of the fields is D gene, clone size, J gene, V gene, CDR3 DNA, CDR3 protein. D genes are given only for firm matches. Clone sizes are given selectively: once, few, many, or a class where the clone is expanded.

NA	NA	TRBJ1-5	TRBV5-1	TGCGCCAGCAGCCCAGTACCAGGGGGCAATCAGCCCCAGCATTTT	CASSPVPGGNQPQHF
NA	NA	TRBJ1-1	TRBV6-5	TGTGCCAGCAGAGGGGTATTGGAAGCTTTCTTT	CASRGVLEAFF
TRBD1	NA	TRBJ1-6	TRBV9	TGTGCCAGCAGCCGGGGACAGGACAATTCACCCCTCCACTTT	CASSRGQDNSPLHF
TRBD1	NA	TRBJ2-1	TRBV5-1	TGCGCCAGCAGCCCCCAGGGACAGGGTTGGAACAATGAGCAGTTCTTC	CASSPQGQGWNNEQFF
NA	NA	TRBJ1-6	TRBV19	TGTGCCAGTAGTAGCGGACAGCTAATTCATTCACCCCTCCACTTT	CASSSGQLIHSPLHF
TRBD1	NA	TRBJ1-3	TRBV27	TGTGCCGCCGGGACAGCCGGAAACACCATATATTTT	CAAGTAGNTIYF
TRBD1	NA	TRBJ2-5	TRBV5-4	TGTGCCAGCAGCTTGGGGACAGGTCTCAACCAAGAGACCCAGTACTTC	CASSLGTGLNQETQYF
TRBD1	NA	TRBJ2-5	TRBV10-3	TGTGCCATCGGGCCCGGACAGGCTGGGACCCAGTACTTC	CAIGPGQAGTQYF
NA	once	TRBJ1-2	TRBV10-3	TGTGCCGCCGAGACTTCGGGCTATGGCTACACCTTC	CAAETSGYGYTF
NA	NA	TRBJ1-2	TRBV6-5	TGTGCCATCGCCCCGGCGGGCTATGGCTACACCTTC	CAIAPAGYGYTF
NA	few	TRBJ1-1	TRBV18	TGTGCCAGCTCACCCTGGACAGTGAACACTGAAGCTTTCTTT	CASSPWTVNTEAFF
NA	NA	TRBJ2-2	TRBV5-1	TGCGCCAGCAGCTTGGGAGGCAGTCTCACCGGGGAGCTGTTTTTT	CASSLGGSLTGELFF
NA	NA	TRBJ1-2	TRBV2	TGTGCCAGCAGTGAAAGGAGGGAGAAGGGTTACACCTTC	CASSERREKGYTF
TRBD2	NA	TRBJ2-7	TRBV5-1	TGCGCCAGCAGCTTGGACGGGAGGAGGACCTACGAGCAGTACTTC	CASSLDGRRTYEQYF
TRBD1	NA	TRBJ1-1	TRBV5-5	TGTGCCAGCAGCTTGCAGGGGGACACTGAAGCTTTCTTT	CASSLQGDTEAFF
NA	NA	TRBJ2-5	TRBV12-5	TGTGCTAGTGGCCCGGGGACACCACAAGAGACCCAGTACTTC	CASGPGTPQETQYF
TRBD1	NA	TRBJ1-5	TRBV28	TGTGCCAGCAGTTTATTAGAGGGGGCCGATCAGCCCCAGCATTTT	CASSLLEGADQPQHF
TRBD1	few	TRBJ2-2	TRBV9	TGTGCCAGCAGCCTATCGACAGGGAGAAACACCGGGGAGCTGTTTTTT	CASSLSTGRNTGELFF
NA	NA	TRBJ1-4	TRBV19	TGTGCCAGTAGTATAGGCTTACAGACTAATGAAAAACTGTTTTTT	CASSIGLQTNEKLFF
TRBD2	NA	TRBJ2-1	TRBV5-1	TGCGCCAGCAGCTTTGGGACTAGCGGGGGTTCCTTCAATGAGCAGTTCTTC	CASSFGTSGGSFNEQFF
NA	NA	TRBJ2-7	TRBV5-5	TGTGCCAGCAGCTTCTCACTCCCGGTCTACGAGCAGTACTTC	CASSFSLPVYEQYF
NA	NA	TRBJ2-1	TRBV6-5	TGTGCCAGCAGTCTGCGGACGGGGGTTATTGAGCAGTTCTTC	CASSLRTGVIEQFF
NA	NA	TRBJ1-1	TRBV25-1	TGTGCCAGCAGTGAAGGGACATTCATGAACACTGAAGCTTTCTTT	CASSEGTFMNTEAFF